Shown below are 3 T cell receptor beta chains from a single sample sequenced in a study of cytotoxic CD8 clonotypes in ibrutinib-treated CLL. The repertoire was sequenced with immunoSEQ multiplex PCR; TCRdb's copy has only in-frame clones and lacks some. The table has roughly 70,000 clones, 75% to 95% seen once. Sample: PBMCs, taken after 12 months of ibrutinib treatment. Every receptor here comes from a human donor with chronic lymphocytic leukemia.

This clone came up once. The CDR3 here is CASSPSQNRINYGYTF. The CDR3 region has the DNA TGTGCCAGCTCACCCAGCCAGAACAGAATTAACTATGGCTACACCTTC. The V and J genes are TRBV11-2 and TRBJ1-2; D gene uncertain. CDR1 and CDR2 from the germline V gene are SGHAT and FQNNGV. V lost 8 bases, J lost 1 base, and 20 bases lay in between. The CDR3 is made up of 16 amino acids.

The chain recombines TRBV7-9 with TRBJ2-1, with 10 bases aligning to TRBD2. The germline V gene encodes CDR1 SEHNR and CDR2 FQNEAQ (reference sequence). The CDR3 loop spans 15 amino acids. Germline trimming cut 5 bases from V and 6 bases from J; bases unmatched to any gene: 7. CDR3 bases: TGTGCCAGCAGCCGAAGCGGGAGGGAGGGCAATGAGCAGTTCTTC. Amino acid sequence: CASSRSGREGNEQFF.

This clone appeared a few times. CDR3 in amino acids: CASSSRSRDRGYEQYF. CDR3 sequence (DNA): TGTGCCAGCAGCTCCCGTAGCAGGGACAGGGGCTACGAGCAGTACTTC. V and J are TRBV7-6 and TRBJ2-7; TRBD1 matches at 10 bases. Per the germline V gene, CDR1 is SGHVS and CDR2 is FNYEAQ. The trim removed 4 bases at V and 3 bases at J, leaving 9 bases unmatched. This CDR3 is 16 amino acids long.